This paragraph reports one T cell receptor (beta chain). The CDR3 is 14 amino acids. Germline loops: CDR1 MDHEN, CDR2 SYDVKM. Deletions cut 4 bases from V and 7 bases from J, with 16 bases between. The sample is drawn from a study of blood T cell repertoires in COVID-19. Study context: Donors in Cohort 3 who had recovered were those with two negative PCRs, healthcare professional clearance, or resolution of their symptoms. The United States, Italy and Spain were the sources of the acute and convalescent COVID-19 samples.

Recruits, aged about 18 to 89 years, lived in under 25 US areas. Participant-reported clinical history was the basis for cohort assignment. Data came from immunoSEQ multiplex PCR; TCRdb stores just in-frame clones and leaves some out. Seen here are around 290,000 clones, around 90% observed once, and the top ten hold 2% to 2.5%. Source material: PBMCs or T cells enriched from blood (not recorded which). This receptor was obtained from a woman aged 60-75 years in a cohort exposed to, infected with or recovered from COVID-19 (not recorded which). The gene calls are TRBV28 and TRBJ1-2; weak D call: TRBD1 (6 bases). In DNA, the CDR3 is TGTGCCAGCAGTTCAGGACAGCGCCGGGGTGGCTACACCTTC. Its protein product is CASSSGQRRGGYTF.